The T cell receptor (beta chain) described here comes from a study of blood T cells in healthy people across ages. Then a second PCR, running roughly 7 to 11 cycles, was carried out with a sample-barcoded 5' primer and a J-beta primer mix. Using its own MiXCR run on the 5' RACE reads, TCRdb lists one record per CDR3 protein. The sample has 1.5 million to 2 million distinct CDR3 sequences, 40% to 55% seen once. The people who gave samples were healthy Caucasians from Russia, aged roughly 6 to 100. The CDR3 covers 14 residues. Germline-derived CDR1 and CDR2 are MGHRA and YSYEKL. Between the trimmed V and J ends, which lost 4 bases and 1 base, there was a span of 11 bases.

The J gene is TRBJ2-7, the V gene TRBV4-1, with a weak D call TRBD2 (5 bases). The clonotype comes from a woman in her thirties or forties in good health. Material for sequencing was blood. CDR3 protein: CASSPEEGSYEQYF. In DNA, the CDR3 is TGCGCCAGCAGCCCCGAAGAGGGTTCCTACGAGCAGTACTTC.